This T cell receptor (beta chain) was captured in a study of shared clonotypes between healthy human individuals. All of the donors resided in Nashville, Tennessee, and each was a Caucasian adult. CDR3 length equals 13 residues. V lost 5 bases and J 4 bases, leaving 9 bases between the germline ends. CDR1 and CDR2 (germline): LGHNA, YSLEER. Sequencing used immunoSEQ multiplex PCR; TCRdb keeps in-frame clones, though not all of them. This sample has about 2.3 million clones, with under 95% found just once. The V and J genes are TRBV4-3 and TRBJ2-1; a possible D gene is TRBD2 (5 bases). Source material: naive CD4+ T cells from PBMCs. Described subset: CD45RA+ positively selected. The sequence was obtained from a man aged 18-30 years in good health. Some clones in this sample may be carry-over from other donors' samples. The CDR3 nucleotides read TGCGCCAGCAGCGGTACTAGTTACAATGAGCAGTTCTTC. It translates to CASSGTSYNEQFF.